The source of this TCR beta chain is a study of T-cell reconstitution after alpha-beta-depleted transplantation in children. Germline V gene sequence: CDR1 DFQATT, CDR2 SNEGSKA (reference sequence). Trimming took 0 bases from V and 0 from J, leaving 10 bases between them. The CDR3 runs to 15 residues. This clonotype was counted at least ten times. TCRbeta library preparation incorporated unique molecular identifiers. MiXCR was run by TCRdb on the PCR reads, yielding one entry per CDR3 protein. This sample carries about 370,000 distinct CDR3 sequences, about a fifth of them seen once, and the ten largest clones take about 3.8%.

This specimen was PBMCs from the stem cell graft donor, taken from the stem cell graft. The source is a human donor who donated a stem cell graft to a child with acute myeloid leukemia. The chain couples TRBV20-1 to TRBJ2-3; D is unresolved. CDR3 sequence: CSARDLDTSTDTQYF. Here the CDR3 DNA reads TGCAGTGCTAGAGATTTAGATACTAGCACAGATACGCAGTATTTT.